These T cell receptor beta chains were read from a single sample in a study of cytomegalovirus exposure and HLA in healthy donors. Produced via immunoSEQ multiplex PCR; TCRdb's table is partial and in-frame only. The sample records roughly 150,000 clones, roughly 80% being singletons. The material sequenced was PBMCs. Every receptor here comes from a woman aged 40 to 50 in good health and CMV-seronegative. The CDR3 runs from the conserved cysteine through the conserved F or W. Each record gives: CDR3 length, V gene, J gene, D gene, clone size, CDR3 protein, CDR3 DNA. D genes are given only for firm matches. Clone size is given for some rows only: seen once, a few or many times, or a class if the clone is expanded.

18	TRBV7-2	TRBJ2-3	TRBD2	.	CASSLASSGHEYTDTQYF	TGTGCCAGCAGCTTAGCTTCTAGCGGACACGAGTACACAGATACGCAGTATTTT
15	TRBV7-3	TRBJ2-5	.	.	CASSLIPGPQETQYF	TGTGCCAGCAGCTTAATTCCCGGTCCCCAAGAGACCCAGTACTTC
15	TRBV28	TRBJ1-2	TRBD1	.	CASRRPGQGGYGYTF	TGTGCCAGCAGGCGACCGGGACAGGGGGGCTATGGCTACACCTTC
14	TRBV18	TRBJ1-2	.	few	CASSPQEGNYGYTF	TGTGCCAGCTCACCTCAGGAGGGGAACTATGGCTACACCTTC
11	TRBV18	TRBJ2-7	TRBD1	.	CASGQGDEQYF	TGTGCCAGCGGACAGGGGGACGAGCAGTACTTC
12	TRBV14	TRBJ2-1	.	.	CASSQVSHLRFF	TGTGCCAGCAGCCAAGTATCCCATTTGCGGTTCTTC
14	TRBV19	TRBJ1-1	.	.	CASSRLVRGVEAFF	TGTGCCAGTAGCAGACTCGTGCGGGGAGTTGAAGCTTTCTTT
14	TRBV4-2	TRBJ2-2	.	.	CASSQGAGTGELFF	TGTGCCAGCAGCCAAGGGGCCGGTACCGGGGAGCTGTTTTTT
16	TRBV7-8	TRBJ2-7	TRBD1	.	CASSAGDRGNAYEQYF	TGTGCCAGCAGCGCCGGGGACAGGGGAAATGCCTACGAGCAGTACTTC
12	TRBV28	TRBJ2-7	TRBD1	.	CASQDRVNEQYF	TGTGCCAGCCAGGACAGGGTAAACGAGCAGTACTTC
15	TRBV28	TRBJ2-7	TRBD1	.	CASSPTGTGSYEQYF	TGTGCCAGCAGTCCTACCGGGACAGGGTCCTACGAGCAGTACTTC
15	TRBV2	TRBJ2-5	TRBD2	.	CASTPSGGPQETQYF	TGTGCCAGCACCCCTAGCGGGGGGCCACAAGAGACCCAGTACTTC
13	TRBV27	TRBJ1-2	.	.	CASSPGEAYGYTF	TGTGCCAGCAGTCCCGGGGAGGCCTATGGCTACACCTTC
15	TRBV7-3	TRBJ2-1	TRBD2	.	CASSGTSGFGNEQFF	TGTGCCAGCAGCGGAACTAGCGGGTTTGGCAATGAGCAGTTCTTC
15	TRBV10-3	TRBJ2-1	.	.	CATSNSVGGYNEQFF	TGTGCCACCTCAAACTCTGTAGGCGGATACAATGAGCAGTTCTTC
14	TRBV6-1	TRBJ2-3	.	.	CASSVARSGDTQYF	TGTGCCAGCAGTGTGGCCCGCTCGGGAGATACGCAGTATTTT
16	TRBV7-3	TRBJ2-1	TRBD2	.	CASSLLASGGYNEQFF	TGTGCCAGCAGCTTATTAGCTAGCGGGGGCTACAATGAGCAGTTCTTC
16	TRBV15	TRBJ2-5	.	.	CATSTSYQGSRKTQYF	TGTGCCACCAGCACAAGCTACCAGGGTTCGCGGAAGACCCAGTACTTC
13	TRBV13	TRBJ1-2	.	once	CASRYPAQGGYTF	TGTGCCAGCAGGTACCCCGCCCAGGGGGGCTACACCTTC
12	TRBV19	TRBJ2-7	TRBD2	.	CASSRREGLKYF	TGTGCCAGTTCTAGGAGGGAGGGATTGAAGTACTTC
17	TRBV7-7	TRBJ2-2	TRBD1	.	CASSFSSGTGVTGELFF	TGTGCCAGCAGCTTTTCCTCCGGGACAGGGGTCACCGGGGAGCTGTTTTTT
14	TRBV30	TRBJ1-2	TRBD1	.	CAWSAGDRDYGYTF	TGTGCCTGGAGTGCAGGGGACAGGGACTATGGCTACACCTTC
13	TRBV14	TRBJ2-2	.	few	CASSRQGPGELFF	TGTGCCAGCAGCAGGCAGGGTCCCGGGGAGCTGTTTTTT
16	TRBV9	TRBJ2-5	TRBD2	.	CASSVDSSGGAGTQYF	TGTGCCAGCAGCGTAGATAGCAGCGGGGGGGCCGGGACCCAGTACTTC
16	TRBV5-6	TRBJ1-5	.	.	CASSFTGRGINQPQHF	TGTGCCAGCAGCTTCACCGGGAGGGGTATCAATCAGCCCCAGCATTTT
14	TRBV6-5	TRBJ2-1	.	once	CASSYREPYNEQFF	TGTGCCAGCAGTTACAGGGAGCCCTACAATGAGCAGTTCTTC